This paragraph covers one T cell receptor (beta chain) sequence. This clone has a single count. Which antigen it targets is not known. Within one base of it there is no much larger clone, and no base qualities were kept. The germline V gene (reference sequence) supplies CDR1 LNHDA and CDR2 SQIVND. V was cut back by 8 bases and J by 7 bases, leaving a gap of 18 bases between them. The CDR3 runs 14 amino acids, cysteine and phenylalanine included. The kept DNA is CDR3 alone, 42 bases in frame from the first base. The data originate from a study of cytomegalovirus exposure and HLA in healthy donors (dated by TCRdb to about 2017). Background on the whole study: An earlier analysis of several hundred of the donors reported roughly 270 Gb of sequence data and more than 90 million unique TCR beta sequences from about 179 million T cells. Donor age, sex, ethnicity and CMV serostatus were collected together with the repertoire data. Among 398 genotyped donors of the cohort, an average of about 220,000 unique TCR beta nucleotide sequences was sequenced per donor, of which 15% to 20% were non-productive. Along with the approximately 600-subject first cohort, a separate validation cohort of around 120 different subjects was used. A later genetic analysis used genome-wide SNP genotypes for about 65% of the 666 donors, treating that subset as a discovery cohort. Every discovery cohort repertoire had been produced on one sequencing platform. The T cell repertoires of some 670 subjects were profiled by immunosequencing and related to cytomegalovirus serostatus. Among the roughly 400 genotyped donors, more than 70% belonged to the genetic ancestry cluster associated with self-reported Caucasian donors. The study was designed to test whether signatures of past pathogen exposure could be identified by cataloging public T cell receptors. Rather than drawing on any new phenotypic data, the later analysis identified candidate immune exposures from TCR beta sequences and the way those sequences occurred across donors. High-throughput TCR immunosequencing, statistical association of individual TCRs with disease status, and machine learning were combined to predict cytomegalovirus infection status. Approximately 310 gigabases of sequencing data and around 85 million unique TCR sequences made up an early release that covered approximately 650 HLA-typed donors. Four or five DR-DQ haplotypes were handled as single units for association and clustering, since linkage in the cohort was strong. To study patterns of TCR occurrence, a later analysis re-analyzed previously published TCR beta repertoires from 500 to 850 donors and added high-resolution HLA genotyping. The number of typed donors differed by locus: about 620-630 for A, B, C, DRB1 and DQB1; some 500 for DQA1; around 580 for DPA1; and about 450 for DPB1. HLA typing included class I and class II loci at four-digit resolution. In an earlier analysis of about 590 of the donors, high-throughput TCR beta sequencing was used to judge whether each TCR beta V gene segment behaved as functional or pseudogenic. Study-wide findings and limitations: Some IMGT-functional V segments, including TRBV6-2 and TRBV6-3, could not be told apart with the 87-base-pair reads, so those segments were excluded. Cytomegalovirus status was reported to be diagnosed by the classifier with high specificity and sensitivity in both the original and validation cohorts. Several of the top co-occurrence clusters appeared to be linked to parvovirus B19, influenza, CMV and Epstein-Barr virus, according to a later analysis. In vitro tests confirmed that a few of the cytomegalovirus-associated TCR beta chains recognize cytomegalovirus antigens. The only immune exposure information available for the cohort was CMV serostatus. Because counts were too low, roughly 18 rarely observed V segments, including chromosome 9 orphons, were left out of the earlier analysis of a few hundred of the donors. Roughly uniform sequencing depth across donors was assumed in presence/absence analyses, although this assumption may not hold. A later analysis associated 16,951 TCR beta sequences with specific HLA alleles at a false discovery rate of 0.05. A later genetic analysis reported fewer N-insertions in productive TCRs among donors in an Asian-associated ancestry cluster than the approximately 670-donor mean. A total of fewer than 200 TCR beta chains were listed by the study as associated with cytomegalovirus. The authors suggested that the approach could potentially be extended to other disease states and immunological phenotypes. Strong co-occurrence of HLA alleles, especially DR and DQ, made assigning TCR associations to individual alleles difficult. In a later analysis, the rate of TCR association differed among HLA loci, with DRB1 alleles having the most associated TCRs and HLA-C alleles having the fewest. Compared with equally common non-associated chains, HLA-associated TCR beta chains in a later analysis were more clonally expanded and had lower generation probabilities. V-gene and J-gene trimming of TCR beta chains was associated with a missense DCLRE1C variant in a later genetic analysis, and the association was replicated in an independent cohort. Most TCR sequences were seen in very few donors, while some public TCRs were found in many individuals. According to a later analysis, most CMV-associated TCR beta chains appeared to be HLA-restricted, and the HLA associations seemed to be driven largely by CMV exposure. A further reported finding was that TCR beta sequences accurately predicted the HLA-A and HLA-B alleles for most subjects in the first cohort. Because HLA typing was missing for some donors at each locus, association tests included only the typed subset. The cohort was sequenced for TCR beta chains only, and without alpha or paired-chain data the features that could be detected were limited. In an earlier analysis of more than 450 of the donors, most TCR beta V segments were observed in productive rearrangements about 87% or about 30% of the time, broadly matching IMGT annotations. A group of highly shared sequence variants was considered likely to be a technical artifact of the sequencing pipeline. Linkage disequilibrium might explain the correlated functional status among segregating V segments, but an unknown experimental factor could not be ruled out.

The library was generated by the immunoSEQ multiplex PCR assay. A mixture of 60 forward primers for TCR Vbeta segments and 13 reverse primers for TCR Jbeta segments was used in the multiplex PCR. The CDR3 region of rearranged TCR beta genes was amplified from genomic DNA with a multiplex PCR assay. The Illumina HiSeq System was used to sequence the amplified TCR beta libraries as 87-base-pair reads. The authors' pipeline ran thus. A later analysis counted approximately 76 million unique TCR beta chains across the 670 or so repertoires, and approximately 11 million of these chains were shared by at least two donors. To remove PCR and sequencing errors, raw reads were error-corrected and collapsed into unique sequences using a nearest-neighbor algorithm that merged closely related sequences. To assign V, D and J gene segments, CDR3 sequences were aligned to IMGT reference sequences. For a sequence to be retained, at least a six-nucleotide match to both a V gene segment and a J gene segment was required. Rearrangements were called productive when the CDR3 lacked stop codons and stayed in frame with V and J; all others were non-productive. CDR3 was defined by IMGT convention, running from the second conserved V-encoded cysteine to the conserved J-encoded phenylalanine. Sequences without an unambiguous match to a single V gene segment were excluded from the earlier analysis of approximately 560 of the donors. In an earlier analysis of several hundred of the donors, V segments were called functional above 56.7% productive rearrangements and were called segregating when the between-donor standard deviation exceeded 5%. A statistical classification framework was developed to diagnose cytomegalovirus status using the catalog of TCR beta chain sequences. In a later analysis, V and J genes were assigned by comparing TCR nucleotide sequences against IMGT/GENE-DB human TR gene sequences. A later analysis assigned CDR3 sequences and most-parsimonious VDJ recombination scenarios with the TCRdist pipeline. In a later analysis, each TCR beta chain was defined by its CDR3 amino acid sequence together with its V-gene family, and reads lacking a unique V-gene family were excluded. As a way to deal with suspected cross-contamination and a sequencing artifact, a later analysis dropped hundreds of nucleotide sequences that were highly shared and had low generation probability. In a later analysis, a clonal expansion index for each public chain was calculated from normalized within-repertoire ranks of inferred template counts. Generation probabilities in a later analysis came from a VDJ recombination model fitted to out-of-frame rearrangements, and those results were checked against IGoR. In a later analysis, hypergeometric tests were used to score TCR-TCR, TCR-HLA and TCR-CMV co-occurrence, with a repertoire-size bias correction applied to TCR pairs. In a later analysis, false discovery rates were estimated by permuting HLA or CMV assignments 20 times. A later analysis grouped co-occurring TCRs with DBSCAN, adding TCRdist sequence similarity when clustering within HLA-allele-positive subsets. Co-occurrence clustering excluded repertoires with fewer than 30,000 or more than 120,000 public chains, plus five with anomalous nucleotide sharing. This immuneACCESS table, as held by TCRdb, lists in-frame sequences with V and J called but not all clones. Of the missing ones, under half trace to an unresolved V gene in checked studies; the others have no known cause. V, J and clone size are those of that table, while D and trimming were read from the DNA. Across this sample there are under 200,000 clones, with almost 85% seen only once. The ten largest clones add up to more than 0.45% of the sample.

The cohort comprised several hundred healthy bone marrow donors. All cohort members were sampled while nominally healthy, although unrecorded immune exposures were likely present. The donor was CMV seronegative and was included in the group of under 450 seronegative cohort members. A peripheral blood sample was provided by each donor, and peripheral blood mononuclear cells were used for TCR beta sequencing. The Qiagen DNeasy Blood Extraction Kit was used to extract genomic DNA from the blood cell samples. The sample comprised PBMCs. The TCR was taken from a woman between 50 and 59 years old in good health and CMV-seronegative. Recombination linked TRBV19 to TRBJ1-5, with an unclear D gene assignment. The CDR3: CASAFGRGNQPQHF. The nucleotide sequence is TGTGCCAGTGCCTTTGGACGAGGGAACCAGCCCCAGCATTTT.